The rows below give T cell receptor beta chains drawn from one sample of a study of human T cells and chemical hapten exposure. One entry per CDR3 protein results from TCRdb running MiXCR on the RACE reads. The data show about 68,000 distinct CDR3 sequences, around 9.9% seen once. Specimen: whole blood, collected in connection with sensitization to the hapten diphenylcyclopropenone (DPC). The receptor set was obtained from a woman between 50 and 59 years old with alopecia areata. Some clones in this sample may be carry-over from other donors' samples. The CDR3 runs from the conserved cysteine through the conserved F or W. The order of the fields is J gene, D gene, V gene, clone size, CDR3 protein, CDR3 DNA. D genes are given only for firm matches. Not all rows give a size; the values are once, few, many and, for expanded clones, a class.

TRBJ2-5	TRBD1	TRBV5-1	NA	CASSWGQGVQETQYF	TGCGCCAGCAGCTGGGGACAGGGTGTACAAGAGACCCAGTACTTC
TRBJ1-5	NA	TRBV7-8	NA	CASSQEGIQPQHF	TGTGCCAGCAGCCAAGAGGGGATTCAGCCCCAGCATTTT
TRBJ2-7	TRBD2	TRBV3-1	few	CASSQGPLAGVEQYF	TGTGCCAGCAGCCAAGGGCCACTAGCGGGAGTTGAGCAGTACTTC
TRBJ1-3	NA	TRBV27	many	CASRPQGSGNTIYF	TGTGCCAGCAGGCCACAGGGCTCTGGAAACACCATATATTTT
TRBJ2-1	NA	TRBV10-3	few	CAISDLLFSYNEQFF	TGTGCCATCAGTGATTTGTTATTCTCCTACAATGAGCAGTTCTTC
TRBJ1-1	NA	TRBV29-1	once	CSVEAGASTEAFF	TGCAGCGTTGAAGCAGGGGCGAGCACTGAAGCTTTCTTT
TRBJ1-1	TRBD1	TRBV6-2/TRBV6-3	many	CASRPPGQGVSEAFF	TGTGCCAGCCGACCTCCGGGACAGGGGGTTTCTGAAGCTTTCTTT
TRBJ2-5	TRBD1	TRBV3-1	NA	CASSQQGARETQYF	TGTGCCAGCAGCCAACAGGGGGCTAGAGAGACCCAGTACTTC
TRBJ2-7	TRBD2	TRBV6-6	many	CASSFREAGPRGEQYF	TGTGCCAGCAGCTTCAGGGAAGCGGGGCCTCGGGGAGAGCAGTACTTC
TRBJ2-2	NA	TRBV24-1	many	CATSDSGAVHTGELFF	TGTGCCACCAGTGATTCAGGGGCCGTGCACACCGGGGAGCTGTTTTTT
TRBJ2-7	NA	TRBV29-1	many	CSAGDGAYEQYF	TGCAGCGCTGGGGACGGCGCCTACGAGCAGTACTTC
TRBJ2-1	TRBD2	TRBV29-1	NA	CSVELASGGNEQFF	TGCAGCGTTGAACTGGCTAGCGGGGGGAATGAGCAGTTCTTC
TRBJ1-1	TRBD1	TRBV30	few	CACSQGKGTEAFF	TGTGCCTGCTCACAGGGGAAGGGAACTGAAGCTTTCTTT
TRBJ1-1	NA	TRBV6-5	many	CASSRGTEAFF	TGTGCCAGCAGCCGGGGTACTGAAGCTTTCTTT
TRBJ2-1	TRBD1	TRBV20-1	NA	CSARGGTGINEQFF	TGCAGTGCTAGAGGGGGGACAGGGATCAATGAGCAGTTCTTC
TRBJ2-7	TRBD1	TRBV5-1	many	CASSLAQGQGHEQYF	TGCGCCAGCAGCTTGGCCCAGGGACAGGGGCACGAGCAGTACTTC
TRBJ2-5	TRBD2	TRBV20-1	many	CSARGSGMETQYF	TGCAGTGCTAGAGGTAGCGGGATGGAGACCCAGTACTTC
TRBJ1-1	NA	TRBV20-1	NA	CSARQPNTEAFF	TGCAGTGCTAGACAGCCGAACACTGAAGCTTTCTTT
TRBJ1-1	TRBD1	TRBV29-1	few	CSSWTGEAEAFF	TGCAGCTCCTGGACAGGGGAGGCTGAAGCTTTCTTT
TRBJ2-7	NA	TRBV2	many	CASRAGVEQYF	TGTGCCAGCAGGGCTGGGGTCGAGCAGTACTTC
TRBJ1-2	NA	TRBV12-3/TRBV12-4	many	CASSFRGNYGYTF	TGTGCCAGCAGTTTTAGAGGGAACTATGGCTACACCTTC
TRBJ2-1	NA	TRBV12-3/TRBV12-4	NA	CASSFGGSSNEQFF	TGTGCCAGCAGTTTCGGGGGCTCTTCTAATGAGCAGTTCTTC
TRBJ1-2	NA	TRBV4-3	few	CASSQTQETNYGYTF	TGCGCCAGCAGCCAGACACAGGAGACTAACTATGGCTACACCTTC
TRBJ2-1	TRBD2	TRBV29-1	few	CSVPRLAWGNEQFF	TGCAGCGTTCCCCGACTAGCGTGGGGCAATGAGCAGTTCTTC
TRBJ1-5	NA	TRBV7-6	few	CASSLGDNYSNQPQHF	TGTGCCAGCAGCTTAGGGGACAACTATAGCAATCAGCCCCAGCATTTT
TRBJ1-5	TRBD1	TRBV6-6	few	CASTGQGDQPQHF	TGTGCCAGCACCGGACAGGGCGATCAGCCCCAGCATTTT
TRBJ2-3	NA	TRBV9	NA	CASSGVLPDTQYF	TGTGCCAGCAGCGGTGTTCTTCCAGATACGCAGTATTTT
TRBJ1-4	TRBD1	TRBV7-2	many	CASTLPGQGNEKLFF	TGTGCCAGCACCTTACCGGGACAGGGGAATGAAAAACTGTTTTTT
TRBJ2-7	NA	TRBV12-3/TRBV12-4	many	CASSLGGTYEQYF	TGTGCCAGCAGTTTGGGGGGCACCTACGAGCAGTACTTC
TRBJ2-7	TRBD2	TRBV27	many	CASSASSGGSYEQYF	TGTGCCAGCAGTGCCTCTAGCGGGGGCTCCTACGAGCAGTACTTC
TRBJ1-1	NA	TRBV6-1	many	CASSEQLGSEAFF	TGTGCCAGCAGTGAACAGTTGGGGTCTGAAGCTTTCTTT